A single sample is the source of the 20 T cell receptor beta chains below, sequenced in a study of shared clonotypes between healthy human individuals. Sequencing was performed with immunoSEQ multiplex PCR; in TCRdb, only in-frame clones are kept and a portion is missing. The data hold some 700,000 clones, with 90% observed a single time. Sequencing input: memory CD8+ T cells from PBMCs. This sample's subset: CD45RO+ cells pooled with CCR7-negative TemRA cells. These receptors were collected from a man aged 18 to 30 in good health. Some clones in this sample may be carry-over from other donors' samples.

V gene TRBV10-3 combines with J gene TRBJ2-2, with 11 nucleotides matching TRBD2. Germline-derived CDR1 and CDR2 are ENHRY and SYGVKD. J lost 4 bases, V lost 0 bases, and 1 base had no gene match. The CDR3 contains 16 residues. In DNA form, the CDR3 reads TGTGCCATCAGTGAGTCCACTAGCGGGGGCACCGGGGAGCTGTTTTTT. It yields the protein CAISESTSGGTGELFF.

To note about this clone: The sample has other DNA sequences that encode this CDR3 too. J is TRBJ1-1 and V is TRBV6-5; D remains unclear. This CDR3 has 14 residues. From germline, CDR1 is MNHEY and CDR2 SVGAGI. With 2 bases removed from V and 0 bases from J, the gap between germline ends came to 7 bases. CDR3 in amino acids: CASSYRGLNTEAFF. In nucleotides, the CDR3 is TGTGCCAGCAGTTACCGGGGTCTGAACACTGAAGCTTTCTTT.

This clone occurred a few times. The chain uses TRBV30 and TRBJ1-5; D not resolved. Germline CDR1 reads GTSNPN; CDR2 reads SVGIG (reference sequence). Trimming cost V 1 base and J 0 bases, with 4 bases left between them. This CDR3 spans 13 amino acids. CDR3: CAWSADSNQPQHF. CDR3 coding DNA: TGTGCCTGGAGTGCGGATAGCAATCAGCCCCAGCATTTT.

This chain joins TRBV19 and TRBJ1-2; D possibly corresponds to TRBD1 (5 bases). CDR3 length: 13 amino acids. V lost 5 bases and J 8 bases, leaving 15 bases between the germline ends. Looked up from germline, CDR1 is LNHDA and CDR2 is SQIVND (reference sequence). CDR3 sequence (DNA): TGTGCCAGTAGTTTTACAGGCTTGGACGGCTACACCTTC. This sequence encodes CASSFTGLDGYTF.

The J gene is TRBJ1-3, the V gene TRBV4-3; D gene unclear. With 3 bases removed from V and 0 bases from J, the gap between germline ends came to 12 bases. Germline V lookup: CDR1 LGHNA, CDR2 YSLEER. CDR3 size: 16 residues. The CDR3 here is CASSQSSARSGNTIYF. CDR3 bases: TGCGCCAGCAGCCAGAGTTCTGCGCGCTCTGGAAACACCATATATTTT.

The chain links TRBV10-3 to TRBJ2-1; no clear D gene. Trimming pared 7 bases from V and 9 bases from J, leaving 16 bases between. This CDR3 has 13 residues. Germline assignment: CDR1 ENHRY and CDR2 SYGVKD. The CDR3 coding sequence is TGTGCCATCAAATCGCCTCTCTGGTTTGAGCAGTTCTTC. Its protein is CAIKSPLWFEQFF.

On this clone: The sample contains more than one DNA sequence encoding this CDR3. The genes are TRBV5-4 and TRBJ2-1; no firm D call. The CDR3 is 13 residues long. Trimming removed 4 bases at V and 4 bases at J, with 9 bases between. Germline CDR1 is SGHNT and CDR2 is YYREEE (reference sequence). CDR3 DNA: TGTGCCAGCAGCCCGCGCGCTTACAATGAGCAGTTCTTC. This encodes CASSPRAYNEQFF.

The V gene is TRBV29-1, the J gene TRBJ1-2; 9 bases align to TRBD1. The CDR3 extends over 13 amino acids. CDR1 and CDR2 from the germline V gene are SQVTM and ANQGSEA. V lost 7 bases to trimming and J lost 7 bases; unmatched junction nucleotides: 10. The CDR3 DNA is TGCAGCGCCACGGAGGGGGACAGGGCTGGCTACACCTTC. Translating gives CSATEGDRAGYTF.

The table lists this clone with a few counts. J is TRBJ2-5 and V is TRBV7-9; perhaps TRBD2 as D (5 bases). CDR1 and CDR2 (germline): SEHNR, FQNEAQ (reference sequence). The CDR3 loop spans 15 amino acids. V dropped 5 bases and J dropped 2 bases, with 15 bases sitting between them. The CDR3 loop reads CASSRRVGKQETQYF. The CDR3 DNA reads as TGTGCCAGCAGCCGTCGAGTCGGGAAACAAGAGACCCAGTACTTC.

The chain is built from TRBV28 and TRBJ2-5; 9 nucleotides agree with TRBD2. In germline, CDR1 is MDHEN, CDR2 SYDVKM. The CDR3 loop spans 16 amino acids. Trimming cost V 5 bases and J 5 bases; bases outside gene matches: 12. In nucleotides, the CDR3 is TGTGCCAGCAGTGCACGGAAAGCGGGAGGAGCGGAGACCCAGTACTTC. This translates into CASSARKAGGAETQYF.

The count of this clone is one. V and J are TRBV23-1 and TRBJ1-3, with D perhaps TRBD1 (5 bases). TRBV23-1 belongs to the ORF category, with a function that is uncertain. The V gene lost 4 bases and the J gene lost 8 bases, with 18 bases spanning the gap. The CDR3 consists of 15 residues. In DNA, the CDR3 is TGCGCCAGCAGTCCCCCCGACAACTCCAGGGACACCATATATTTT. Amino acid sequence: CASSPPDNSRDTIYF.

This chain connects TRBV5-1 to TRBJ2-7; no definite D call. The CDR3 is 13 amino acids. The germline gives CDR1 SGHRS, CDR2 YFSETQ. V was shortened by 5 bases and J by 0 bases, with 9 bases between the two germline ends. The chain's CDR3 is CASRYDTSYEQYF. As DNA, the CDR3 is TGCGCCAGCAGGTACGACACCTCCTACGAGCAGTACTTC.

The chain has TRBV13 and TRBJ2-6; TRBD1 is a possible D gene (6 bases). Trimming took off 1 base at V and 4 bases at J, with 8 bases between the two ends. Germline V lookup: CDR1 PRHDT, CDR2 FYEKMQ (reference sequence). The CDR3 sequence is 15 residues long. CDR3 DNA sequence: TGTGCCAGCAGCTTAGCAGGGGTCGGGGCCAACGTCCTGACTTTC. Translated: CASSLAGVGANVLTF.

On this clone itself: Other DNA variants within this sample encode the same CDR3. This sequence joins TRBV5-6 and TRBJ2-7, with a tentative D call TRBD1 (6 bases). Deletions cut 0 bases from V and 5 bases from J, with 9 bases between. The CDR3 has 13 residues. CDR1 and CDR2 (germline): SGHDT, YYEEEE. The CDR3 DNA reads TGTGCCAGCAGCTTGGCCGCAGGGGACGAGCAGTACTTC. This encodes CASSLAAGDEQYF.

The CDR3 reads CASSGRLALLDEQYF. The CDR3 DNA reads as TGTGCCAGCAGTGGTAGGTTGGCTCTCTTGGACGAGCAGTACTTC. The chain combines TRBV28 with TRBJ2-7; D remains unclear. Germline CDR1 MDHEN, CDR2 SYDVKM. The V end was cut by 5 bases, the J end by 5 bases, with 19 bases between. The CDR3 consists of 15 residues.

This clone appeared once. The CDR3 region is CASGSTGLAITDTQYF. In nucleotides, the CDR3 is TGTGCTAGTGGTTCCACGGGACTAGCGATCACAGATACGCAGTATTTT. V gene TRBV12-5 combines with J gene TRBJ2-3, with 10 bases identical to TRBD2. J was trimmed by 2 bases and V by 4 bases; bases with no gene match: 6. The CDR3 spans 16 residues. Germline V gene lookup returns CDR1 LGHNT and CDR2 FRNRAP.

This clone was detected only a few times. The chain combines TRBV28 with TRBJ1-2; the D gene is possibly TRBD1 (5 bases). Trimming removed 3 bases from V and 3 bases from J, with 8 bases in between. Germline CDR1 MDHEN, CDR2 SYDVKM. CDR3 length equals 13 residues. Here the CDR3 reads CASSLGGYYGYTF. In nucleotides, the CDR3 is TGTGCCAGCAGTTTGGGGGGTTACTATGGCTACACCTTC.

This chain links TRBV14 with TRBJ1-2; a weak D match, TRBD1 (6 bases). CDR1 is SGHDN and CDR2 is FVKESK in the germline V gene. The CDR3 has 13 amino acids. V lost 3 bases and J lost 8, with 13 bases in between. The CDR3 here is CASSHNQGSGYTF. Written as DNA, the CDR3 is TGTGCCAGCAGCCACAATCAGGGGTCCGGCTACACCTTC.

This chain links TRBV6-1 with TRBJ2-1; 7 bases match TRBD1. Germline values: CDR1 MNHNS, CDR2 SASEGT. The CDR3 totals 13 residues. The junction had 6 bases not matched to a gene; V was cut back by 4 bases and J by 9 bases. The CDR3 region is CASSAVTGFEQFF. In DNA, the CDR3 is TGTGCCAGCAGTGCTGTGACAGGGTTTGAGCAGTTCTTC.

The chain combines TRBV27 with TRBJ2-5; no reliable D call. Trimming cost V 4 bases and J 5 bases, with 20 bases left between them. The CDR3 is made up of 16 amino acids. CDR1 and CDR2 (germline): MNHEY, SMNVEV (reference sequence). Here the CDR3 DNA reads TGTGCCAGCAGTTCCCTTGGGGTAAGGGCTCGGGAGACCCAGTACTTC. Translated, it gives CASSSLGVRARETQYF.